The entry below describes one T cell receptor (beta chain). What it binds is unknown. This CDR3 is built from 15 residues. With 3 bases clipped from V and 9 bases from J, the junction kept 9 bases outside the gene matches. Germline CDR1 is LNHDA and CDR2 is SQIVND (reference sequence). TCRdb analysed the reads with MiXCR anew, one entry per CDR3 protein. The data contain approximately 500,000 distinct CDR3 sequences, roughly 12% of them singletons. This entry is derived from a study of T cell repertoires in cytomegalovirus infection. Study-level results: Clonotype analysis showed dominance of the ex vivo response by HLA-C-restricted CMV-specific TCR beta clonotypes.

The chain is built from TRBV19 and TRBJ2-1; 9 bases map to TRBD2. The sequence derives from a human donor in good health (CMV status not recorded). Some clones in this sample may be carry-over from other donors' samples. The sample consisted of PBMCs. CDR3 nucleotides: TGTGCCAGTAGTATCTCGGCGGGAGGGCAGGGTGAGCAGTTCTTC. Its protein is CASSISAGGQGEQFF.